The present T cell receptor beta chain was sequenced within a study of metastatic and nonmetastatic thyroid tumors. The germline V and J ends were trimmed by 6 bases and 5 bases, with 12 bases remaining between them. From germline, CDR1 is LGHNT and CDR2 FRNRAP. The CDR3 is 13 amino acids. All patients were treatment-naive before thyroid surgery. From the PCR reads, TCRdb re-called clones with MiXCR. The sample lists under 25,000 clones; 22% were seen once. This chain connects TRBV12-5 to TRBJ2-3; D assignment may be TRBD1 or TRBD2 (5 bases each). This receptor was taken from a female donor with papillary thyroid cancer or a benign thyroid nodule (not recorded which). Some clones in this sample may be carry-over from other donors' samples. The sequencing sample was made of adjacent normal tissue. CDR3 DNA: TGTGCTAGTGGCTTCTCAGGGAGAGATACGCAGTATTTT. It translates to CASGFSGRDTQYF.